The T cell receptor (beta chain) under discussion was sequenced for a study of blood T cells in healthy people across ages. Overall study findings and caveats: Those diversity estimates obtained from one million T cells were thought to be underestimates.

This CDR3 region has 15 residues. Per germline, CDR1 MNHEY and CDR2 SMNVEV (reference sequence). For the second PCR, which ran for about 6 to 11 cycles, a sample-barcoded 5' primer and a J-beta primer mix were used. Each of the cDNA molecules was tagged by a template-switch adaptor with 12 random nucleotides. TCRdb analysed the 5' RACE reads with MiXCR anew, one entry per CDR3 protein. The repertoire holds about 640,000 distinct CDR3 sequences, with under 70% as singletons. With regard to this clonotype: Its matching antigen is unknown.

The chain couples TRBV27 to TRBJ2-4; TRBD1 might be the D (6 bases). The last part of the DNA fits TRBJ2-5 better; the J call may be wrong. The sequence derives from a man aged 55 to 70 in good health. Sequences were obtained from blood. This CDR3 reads CASSYSGHLQETQYF. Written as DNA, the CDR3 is TGTGCCAGCAGTTATTCGGGACACCTACAAGAGACCCAGTACTTC.